Below are 25 T cell receptor beta chains sequenced from a single sample in a study of blood T cell repertoires in COVID-19. Data came from immunoSEQ multiplex PCR; TCRdb stores just in-frame clones and leaves some out. The sample gives roughly 180,000 clones, 70% to 80% of which show up once; 14% is in the top ten. The material sequenced was PBMCs or T cells enriched from blood (not recorded which). These receptors came from a man aged 55 to 70 who had been exposed to COVID-19.

The chain links TRBV2 to TRBJ1-5; 7 bases map to TRBD1. Germline trimming cut 4 bases from V and 2 bases from J; bases unmatched to any gene: 8. CDR1 is SNHLY and CDR2 is FYNNEI in the germline V gene. The CDR3 is made up of 16 amino acids. The CDR3 DNA sequence: TGTGCCAGCAGTGGTAGACAGGGTGGAGGCAATCAGCCCCAGCATTTT. Translated, it gives CASSGRQGGGNQPQHF.

In this sample, this clone turned up many times. The sample holds other DNA sequences that translate to the same CDR3. V usage is TRBV30 and J usage is TRBJ1-5, with D tentatively TRBD1 (5 bases). CDR1 and CDR2 (germline): GTSNPN, SVGIG (reference sequence). V was clipped by 3 bases and J by 3 bases, with 9 bases between them. There are 13 residues in the CDR3. In DNA, the CDR3 is TGTGCCTGGAGCGGGGGGGACAATCAGCCCCAGCATTTT. It translates to CAWSGGDNQPQHF.

The rearrangement uses TRBV28 and TRBJ1-2; D is undetermined. The CDR3 extends over 12 amino acids. CDR1 MDHEN and CDR2 SYDVKM come from the germline V gene. V was cut by 5 bases and J by 8 bases, with 12 bases left in between. The DNA of the CDR3 is TGTGCCAGCAGTCCCCCCGGGAGAGGCTACACCTTC. It specifies CASSPPGRGYTF.

This clone was observed a few times. The chain uses TRBV10-3 and TRBJ2-7; the D gene is possibly TRBD2 (5 bases). Germline lookup yields CDR1 ENHRY and CDR2 SYGVKD. The CDR3 runs 13 residues. V was pared by 6 bases and J by 9 bases, with 18 bases between. The CDR3 reads CAIREPGSPGQYF. CDR3 nucleotide sequence: TGTGCCATCAGGGAACCGGGGTCCCCGGGGCAGTACTTC.

The V gene is TRBV11-2, the J gene TRBJ2-5, with 11 bases identical to TRBD2. This CDR3 contains 16 residues. Germline trimming cut 2 bases from V and 4 bases from J; bases unmatched to any gene: 6. Germline-derived CDR1 and CDR2 are SGHAT and FQNNGV. The CDR3 spells CASSLTSGRGGETQYF. The CDR3 region has the DNA TGTGCCAGCAGCTTAACTAGCGGGAGAGGGGGAGAGACCCAGTACTTC.

The CDR3 is CASSRTGDTGELFF. The CDR3, as DNA: TGTGCCAGTAGTCGGACAGGGGACACCGGGGAGCTGTTTTTT. This rearrangement joins TRBV19 to TRBJ2-2; 9 bases line up with TRBD1. The CDR3 is 14 residues long. Germline V gene sequence: CDR1 LNHDA, CDR2 SQIVND (reference sequence). V trimming: 5 bases; J trimming: 3 bases; junction bases outside the gene matches: 1.

This clone has a handful of counts. The chain has TRBV19 and TRBJ1-5; 9 bases fit TRBD1. The ends lost 5 bases at V and 4 bases at J; junction bases unmatched: 12. Germline V gives CDR1 LNHDA, CDR2 SQIVND (reference sequence). This CDR3 spans 17 amino acids. The CDR3 bases are TGTGCCAGTAGTTCGGCCACAGGGGGCGCGGGGAATCAGCCCCAGCATTTT. This translates into CASSSATGGAGNQPQHF.

This rearrangement joins TRBV5-5 to TRBJ2-6, with 8 bases identical to TRBD1. CDR1 and CDR2 from the germline V gene are SGHKS and YYEKEE (reference sequence). The CDR3 runs to 16 residues. J lost 2 bases, V lost 5 bases, and 6 bases had no gene match. Here the CDR3 reads CASRNPGGPGANVLTF. The CDR3 bases are TGTGCCAGCAGGAACCCAGGGGGCCCTGGGGCCAACGTCCTGACTTTC.

The V call is TRBV30, the J call TRBJ1-2; weak D call: TRBD1 (5 bases). Germline assignment: CDR1 GTSNPN and CDR2 SVGIG (reference sequence). V lost 5 bases to trimming and J lost 4 bases, with 14 bases between them. This CDR3 comprises 13 residues. The CDR3 DNA follows: TGTGCCTGGGGTTCGACGCAGGGCTATGGCTACACCTTC. Protein sequence: CAWGSTQGYGYTF.

This rearrangement joins TRBV2 to TRBJ1-5, with D hard to call. The CDR3 is 16 residues long. Germline V lookup: CDR1 SNHLY, CDR2 FYNNEI. The V and J ends lost 4 bases and 3 bases respectively, with 16 bases between them. The CDR3 region is CASSASSAPSNQPQHF. CDR3 DNA sequence: TGTGCCAGCAGTGCTTCCAGCGCCCCGTCCAATCAGCCCCAGCATTTT. The full variable domain, rest sourced from reference TRBV2 and TRBJ1-5, is EPEVTQTPSHQVTQMGQEVILRCVPISNHLYFYWYRQILGQKVEFLVSFYNNEISEKSEIFDDQFSVERPDGSNFTLKIRSTKLEDSAMYFCASSASSAPSNQPQHFGDGTRLSIL.

This chain joins TRBV7-2 and TRBJ2-3; TRBD1 is a possible D gene (5 bases). Between the trimmed V and J ends, which lost 5 bases and 2 bases, there was a span of 14 bases. Germline lookup yields CDR1 SGHTA and CDR2 FQGNSA. The CDR3 runs 15 residues. The CDR3 region has the DNA TGTGCCAGCAGCGGGCAGGGCCTCCCCACAGATACGCAGTATTTT. Translated: CASSGQGLPTDTQYF.

The chain has TRBV6-5 and TRBJ1-1, with D possibly matching TRBD1 (5 bases). Trimming took off 8 bases at V and 8 bases at J, with 18 bases between the two ends. CDR3 length equals 13 residues. Germline V CDR1 and CDR2: MNHEY, SVGAGI. This CDR3 is CASRALGRLEAFF. The CDR3 DNA sequence: TGTGCCAGCCGAGCGTTGGGGCGTCTGGAAGCTTTCTTT.

This rearrangement joins TRBV21-1 to TRBJ1-3. TRBV21-1 is flagged as a pseudogene. The CDR3 contains 13 residues. The CDR3 spells CASSQSWGNTIYF. The DNA of the CDR3 is TGTGCCAGCAGCCAAAGCTGGGGAAACACCATATATTTT.

The rearrangement links TRBV29-1 to TRBJ2-7, with 10 bases aligning to TRBD2. CDR1 SQVTM and CDR2 ANQGSEA come from the germline V gene. The CDR3 contains 15 residues. V shed 6 bases, J shed 1 base, and the junction held 9 bases outside the gene matches. CDR3 bases: TGCAGCGTAAGACTGGCTAGCGGGAGTTCCTACGAGCAGTACTTC. It encodes CSVRLASGSSYEQYF.

This clone was found a few times. The chain is built from TRBV6-5 and TRBJ2-5; 7 bases align to TRBD2. The CDR3 length is 16 residues. V dropped 2 bases and J dropped 4; count of bases not matched to a gene: 10. The germline gives CDR1 MNHEY, CDR2 SVGAGI. The CDR3 nucleotides read TGTGCCAGCAGTTACCGGGGGGAGAGACGGGCAGAGACCCAGTACTTC. It codes for CASSYRGERRAETQYF.

The chain is built from TRBV7-8 and TRBJ2-3, with 8 bases lining up with TRBD1. With V trimmed by 4 bases and J by 1 base, 4 bases remained unmatched. CDR1 and CDR2 from the germline V gene are SGHVS and FQNEAQ. This CDR3 comprises 15 residues. The CDR3, as DNA: TGTGCCAGCAGCTATTCGGACAGGGGCACAGATACGCAGTATTTT. As protein: CASSYSDRGTDTQYF.

This clone has only one observation. The V call is TRBV5-8, the J call TRBJ2-6, with a weak D call TRBD1 (6 bases). CDR3 length: 18 residues. With 0 bases removed from V and 0 bases from J, the gap between germline ends came to 13 bases. Germline CDR1 is SGHTS and CDR2 is YDEGEE. Here the CDR3 reads CASSLAATGHSGANVLTF. The CDR3 DNA sequence: TGTGCCAGCAGCTTGGCCGCGACAGGACACTCTGGGGCCAACGTCCTGACTTTC.

The chain combines TRBV7-9 with TRBJ2-7, with TRBD2 matching 8 bases. Germline trimming cut 6 bases from V and 6 bases from J; bases unmatched to any gene: 16. Per the germline V gene, CDR1 is SEHNR and CDR2 is FQNEAQ (reference sequence). The CDR3 consists of 16 residues. The CDR3 DNA reads as TGTGCCAGCAGGGATATGTCCGGGAGGGCCCTTTCCGAGCAGTACTTC. This sequence encodes CASRDMSGRALSEQYF.

CDR3 residues: CASSSWTAGGGTEAFF. The CDR3 bases are TGTGCCAGCAGCTCCTGGACAGCCGGGGGGGGCACTGAAGCTTTCTTT. The chain uses TRBV28 and TRBJ1-1, with D perhaps TRBD1 (6 bases). V lost 6 bases to trimming and J lost 4 bases, with 21 bases between them. The CDR3 runs 16 residues. CDR1 is MDHEN and CDR2 is SYDVKM in the germline V gene.

The rearrangement joins TRBV3-1 (or the pseudogene TRBV3-2) to TRBJ1-2, with TRBD1 matching 9 bases. Trimming at V came to 5 bases and at J to 3 bases, leaving 4 bases not matched to a gene. Per the germline V gene, CDR1 is LGHDT and CDR2 is YNNKEL (reference sequence). This CDR3 spans 14 amino acids. CDR3 sequence reads: CASSLDRGDYGYTF. In DNA, the CDR3 is TGTGCCAGCAGCTTGGACAGGGGTGACTATGGCTACACCTTC.

The chain combines TRBV7-3 with TRBJ1-1, with D tentatively TRBD1 (6 bases). CDR1 SGHTA and CDR2 FQGTGA come from the germline V gene. CDR3 size: 13 residues. Trimming stripped 2 bases from V and 4 bases from J, with 8 bases between. The CDR3 reads CASSLAGATEAFF. The CDR3 DNA follows: TGTGCCAGCAGCTTAGCAGGGGCCACTGAAGCTTTCTTT.

This chain joins TRBV27 and TRBJ2-7; D may be TRBD1 (5 bases). The CDR3 totals 14 residues. V lost 0 bases to trimming and J lost 5 bases, with 11 bases between them. Germline loops: CDR1 MNHEY, CDR2 SMNVEV (reference sequence). CDR3 sequence: CASSLSGVGNEQYF. For the CDR3, the DNA is TGTGCCAGCAGTTTATCAGGGGTAGGCAACGAGCAGTACTTC.

The rearrangement links TRBV6-1 to TRBJ1-1; D unresolved. Deletions cut 2 bases from V and 7 bases from J, with 5 bases between. From germline, CDR1 is MNHNS and CDR2 SASEGT. CDR3 length: 11 residues. The CDR3 DNA sequence: TGTGCCAGCAGTGAACTTTATGAAGCTTTCTTT. It translates to CASSELYEAFF.

This clone has more than one count but fewer than ten. The DNA for the CDR3 is TGTGCCAGTAGTACGGACAGGGGGAGCTATGGCTACACCTTC. It encodes CASSTDRGSYGYTF. The chain employs TRBV19 and TRBJ1-2; TRBD1 matches at 10 bases. Trimming took 4 bases from V and 4 from J; bases not matched to a gene: 3. Per the germline V gene, CDR1 is LNHDA and CDR2 is SQIVND (reference sequence). CDR3 length: 14 residues.

This rearrangement joins TRBV7-8 to TRBJ2-1; D ambiguous. The CDR3 is made up of 16 amino acids. V was pared by 1 base and J by 0 bases, with 10 bases between. Germline values: CDR1 SGHVS, CDR2 FQNEAQ. CDR3 amino acids: CASSLVAESSYNEQFF. Here the CDR3 DNA reads TGTGCCAGCAGCTTAGTGGCGGAGAGCTCCTACAATGAGCAGTTCTTC.